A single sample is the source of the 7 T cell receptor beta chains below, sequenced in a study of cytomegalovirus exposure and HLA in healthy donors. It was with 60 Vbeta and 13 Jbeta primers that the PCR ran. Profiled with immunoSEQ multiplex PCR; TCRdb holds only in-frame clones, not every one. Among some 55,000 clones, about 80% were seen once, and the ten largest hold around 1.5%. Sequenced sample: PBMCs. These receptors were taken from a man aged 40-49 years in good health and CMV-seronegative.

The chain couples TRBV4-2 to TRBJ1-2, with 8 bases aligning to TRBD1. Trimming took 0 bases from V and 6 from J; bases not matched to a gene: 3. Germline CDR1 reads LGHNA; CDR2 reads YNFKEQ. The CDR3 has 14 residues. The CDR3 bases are TGTGCCAGCAGCCAAGAAGGCAGGGGGCATGGCTACACCTTC. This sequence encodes CASSQEGRGHGYTF.

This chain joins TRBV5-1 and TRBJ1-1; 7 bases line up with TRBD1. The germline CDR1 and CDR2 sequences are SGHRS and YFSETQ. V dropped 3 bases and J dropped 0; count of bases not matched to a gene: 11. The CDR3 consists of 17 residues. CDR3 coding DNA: TGCGCCAGCAGCTCTCGACAGGGAAGGTCGCTGAACACTGAAGCTTTCTTT. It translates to CASSSRQGRSLNTEAFF.

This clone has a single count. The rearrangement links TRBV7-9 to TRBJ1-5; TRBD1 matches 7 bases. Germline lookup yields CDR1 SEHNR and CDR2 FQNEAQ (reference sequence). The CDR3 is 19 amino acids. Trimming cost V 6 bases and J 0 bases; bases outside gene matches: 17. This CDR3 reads CASRLFPGTASYSNQPQHF. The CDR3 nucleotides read TGTGCCAGCAGATTATTTCCCGGGACAGCCAGTTATAGCAATCAGCCCCAGCATTTT.

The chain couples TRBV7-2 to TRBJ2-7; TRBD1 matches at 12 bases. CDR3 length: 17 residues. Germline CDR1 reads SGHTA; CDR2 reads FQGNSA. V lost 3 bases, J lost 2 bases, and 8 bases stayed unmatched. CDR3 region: CASSFPGQGARTYEQYF. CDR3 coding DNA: TGTGCCAGCAGCTTTCCGGGACAGGGGGCGAGAACCTACGAGCAGTACTTC.

The CDR3 DNA reads as TGTGCCAGCAGCTTAGGTGGGACAGGACTATCCTACGAGCAGTACTTC. Amino acids: CASSLGGTGLSYEQYF. The chain uses TRBV11-2 and TRBJ2-7; the match to TRBD1 covers 8 bases. This CDR3 contains 16 residues. CDR1 and CDR2 (germline): SGHAT, FQNNGV. V lost 1 base to trimming and J lost 1 base; unmatched junction nucleotides: 6. Together with reference TRBV11-2 and TRBJ2-7, the CDR3 gives the full variable domain: EAGVAQSPRYKIIEKRQSVAFWCNPISGHATLYWYQQILGQGPKLLIQFQNNGVVDDSQLPKDRFSAERLKGVDSTLKIQPAKLEDSAVYLCASSLGGTGLSYEQYFGPGTRLTVT.

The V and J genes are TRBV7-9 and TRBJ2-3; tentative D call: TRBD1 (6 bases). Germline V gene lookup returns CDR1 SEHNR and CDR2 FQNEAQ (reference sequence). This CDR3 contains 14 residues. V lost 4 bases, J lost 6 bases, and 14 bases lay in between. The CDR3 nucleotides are TGTGCCAGCAGCTCGGTGGGGGCGCGGGATACGCAGTATTTT. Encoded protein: CASSSVGARDTQYF.

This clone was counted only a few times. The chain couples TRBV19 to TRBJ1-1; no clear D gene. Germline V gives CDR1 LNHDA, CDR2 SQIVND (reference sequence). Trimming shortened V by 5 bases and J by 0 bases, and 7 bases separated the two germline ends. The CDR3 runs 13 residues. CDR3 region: CASSWQMNTEAFF. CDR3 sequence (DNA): TGTGCCAGTAGTTGGCAGATGAACACTGAAGCTTTCTTT.